The 18 T cell receptor beta chains below come from one sample, sequenced in a study of OX40 agonist ivuxolimab in advanced cancers. TCRdb's table, derived via immunoSEQ multiplex PCR, lists solely in-frame clones and lacks some. This sample yields around 50,000 clones, of which roughly nine tenths are seen a single time; around 12% belongs to the top ten. The sample in question was CD4+ or CD8+ T cells sorted from blood, obtained in a trial of the OX40 agonist ivuxolimab. The receptors stem from an adult with an advanced solid tumor such as melanoma, head and neck, liver or kidney cancer.

The chain uses TRBV5-4 and TRBJ2-1; 11 bases align to TRBD2. Germline trimming cut 0 bases from V and 1 base from J; bases unmatched to any gene: 3. Germline CDR1 reads SGHNT; CDR2 reads YYREEE (reference sequence). The CDR3 length is 17 residues. The CDR3 DNA follows: TGTGCCAGCAGCTTGGGGCTAGCGGGAGGTTCCTACAATGAGCAGTTCTTC. It yields the protein CASSLGLAGGSYNEQFF.

The J gene is TRBJ1-2, the V gene TRBV18; TRBD1 agrees at 7 bases. There are 15 residues in the CDR3. The V segment lost 2 bases and the J segment 0 bases; nucleotides outside the gene matches: 3. The V gene's germline CDR1 is KGHSH and CDR2 LQKENI. The CDR3 spells CASSPGQDPNYGYTF. The CDR3 DNA reads TGTGCCAGCTCACCAGGACAGGACCCTAACTATGGCTACACCTTC.

This clone was picked up one time. The V gene is TRBV6-1, the J gene TRBJ1-2; weak D call: TRBD1 (5 bases). CDR3 length: 14 amino acids. Germline V lookup: CDR1 MNHNS, CDR2 SASEGT. V lost 3 bases to trimming and J lost 5 bases, with 13 bases between them. Here the CDR3 DNA reads TGTGCCAGCAGTGAGTGGGGACGGGTTTATGGCTACACCTTC. This encodes CASSEWGRVYGYTF.

The V gene is TRBV18, the J gene TRBJ2-2; tentatively, D is TRBD1 or TRBD2 (5 bases each). CDR3 length equals 16 residues. The ends were cut back, 3 bases at V and 0 bases at J, with 11 bases in the middle. Germline V gene data show CDR1 as KGHSH and CDR2 as LQKENI. In nucleotides, the CDR3 is TGTGCCAGCTCACCCCCCGGGACGGCGAACACCGGGGAGCTGTTTTTT. It is translated as CASSPPGTANTGELFF.

This chain links TRBV28 with TRBJ1-2; maybe TRBD1 (6 bases). Per the germline V gene, CDR1 is MDHEN and CDR2 is SYDVKM. V gave up 4 bases and J gave up 4 bases, with 16 bases separating them. The CDR3 runs 15 residues. The CDR3 loop is CASSWIFGQIYGYTF. CDR3 DNA: TGTGCCAGCAGTTGGATCTTTGGACAGATCTATGGCTACACCTTC.

This clone is a singleton in its sample. The J gene is TRBJ1-1, the V gene TRBV7-9; possibly TRBD1 for D (5 bases). V was pared by 8 bases and J by 10 bases, with 23 bases between. The germline V gene has CDR1 SEHNR and CDR2 FQNEAQ (reference sequence). The CDR3 spans 14 residues. Here the CDR3 DNA reads TGTGCCAGCCGACCGGGTTACAAGGTCGGGGGAGCTTTCTTT. Protein sequence: CASRPGYKVGGAFF.

The genes are TRBV28 and TRBJ2-1, with 14 bases identical to TRBD2. The V and J ends lost 5 bases and 3 bases, in that order; junction bases with no gene match: 6. Per germline, CDR1 MDHEN and CDR2 SYDVKM. The CDR3 has 17 residues. As DNA, the CDR3 is TGTGCCAGCAGTCGCGGACTAGCGGGAGGCCTCTACAATGAGCAGTTCTTC. It translates to CASSRGLAGGLYNEQFF.

The rearrangement uses TRBV18 and TRBJ2-2; TRBD2 might be the D (5 bases). The germline V and J ends were trimmed by 2 bases and 5 bases, with 6 bases remaining between them. The germline V gene encodes CDR1 KGHSH and CDR2 LQKENI. The length of the CDR3 is 13 residues. Here the CDR3 reads CASSPTSTGELFF. CDR3 DNA sequence: TGTGCCAGCTCACCAACTAGTACCGGGGAGCTGTTTTTT. The whole variable domain, filled in from reference TRBV18 and TRBJ2-2, reads NAGVMQNPRHLVRRRGQEARLRCSPMKGHSHVYWYRQLPEEGLKFMVYLQKENIIDESGMPKERFSAEFPKEGPSILRIQQVVRGDSAAYFCASSPTSTGELFFGEGSRLTVL.

The chain has TRBV11-3 and TRBJ2-3; D not resolved. Trimming shortened V by 1 base and J by 0 bases, and 11 bases separated the two germline ends. CDR3 length: 16 residues. CDR1 and CDR2 (germline): SGHNT, YENEEA. This CDR3 is CASSLGAAASTDTQYF. CDR3 nucleotides: TGTGCCAGCAGCTTAGGAGCAGCCGCTAGCACAGATACGCAGTATTTT. Looking up the rest from reference TRBV11-3 and TRBJ2-3 gives the full variable domain: EAGVVQSPRYKIIEKKQPVAFWCNPISGHNTLYWYLQNLGQGPELLIRYENEEAVDDSQLPKDRFSAERLKGVDSTLKIQPAELGDSAVYLCASSLGAAASTDTQYFGPGTRLTVL.

J is TRBJ2-2 and V is TRBV14; D unclear. Germline V gene sequence: CDR1 SGHDN, CDR2 FVKESK. The CDR3 covers 14 residues. Trimming took off 3 bases at V and 3 bases at J, with 8 bases between the two ends. CDR3 loop: CASSQGSYTGELFF. Here the CDR3 DNA reads TGTGCCAGCAGCCAGGGGTCTTACACCGGGGAGCTGTTTTTT.

For the CDR3, the DNA is TGCGCCAGCAGCGGGGGACTTGGCTCCTACAATGAGCAGTTCTTC. This encodes CASSGGLGSYNEQFF. J is TRBJ2-1 and V is TRBV5-1; D is perhaps TRBD2 (6 bases). CDR1 is SGHRS and CDR2 is YFSETQ in the germline V gene. With 4 bases removed from V and 0 bases from J, the gap between germline ends came to 11 bases. The CDR3 spans 15 residues.

This chain joins TRBV18 and TRBJ1-5, with TRBD1 as a possible D gene (6 bases). With 0 bases removed from V and 7 bases from J, the gap between germline ends came to 16 bases. The CDR3 is made up of 16 amino acids. The V gene's germline CDR1 is KGHSH and CDR2 LQKENI. Here the CDR3 reads CASSPPKQGIGQPQHF. In DNA, the CDR3 is TGTGCCAGCTCACCACCCAAGCAGGGGATAGGGCAGCCCCAGCATTTT.

This rearrangement joins TRBV28 to TRBJ1-1; D call uncertain. The CDR3 length is 14 residues. Germline V gene sequence: CDR1 MDHEN, CDR2 SYDVKM. V lost 3 bases and J lost 1, with 9 bases in between. CDR3 DNA: TGTGCCAGCAGTTTGTTGGCAGAGAACACTGAAGCTTTCTTT. Its protein product is CASSLLAENTEAFF.

The rearrangement uses TRBV28 and TRBJ2-5, with D hard to call. Germline V CDR1 and CDR2: MDHEN, SYDVKM. This CDR3 has 12 amino acids. Trimming took off 4 bases at V and 4 bases at J, with 7 bases between the two ends. This CDR3 is CASSWYGETQYF. CDR3 DNA: TGTGCCAGCAGTTGGTACGGAGAGACCCAGTACTTC.

This sequence joins TRBV7-8 and TRBJ2-7, with a possible D match to TRBD1 (5 bases). Germline values: CDR1 SGHVS, CDR2 FQNEAQ. Deletions cut 1 base from V and 3 bases from J, with 10 bases between. The CDR3 totals 14 residues. In nucleotides, the CDR3 is TGTGCCAGCAGCTTAGATGCAGGGCACTACGAGCAGTACTTC. Its translation: CASSLDAGHYEQYF.

The sample holds one count of this clone. The chain couples TRBV18 to TRBJ2-5; 9 nucleotides agree with TRBD1. Germline lookup yields CDR1 KGHSH and CDR2 LQKENI. V lost 6 bases to trimming and J lost 4 bases; unmatched junction nucleotides: 12. The CDR3 sequence is 16 residues long. The chain's CDR3 is CASSPRGQGRGETQYF. CDR3 in DNA: TGTGCCAGCTCCCCGCGGGGACAGGGTCGTGGAGAGACCCAGTACTTC.

CDR3 loop: CASSRGVDTEAFF. The CDR3 bases are TGTGCCAGCAGCCGAGGGGTGGACACTGAAGCTTTCTTT. The V gene is TRBV4-2, the J gene TRBJ1-1; D might be TRBD1 (5 bases). Germline values: CDR1 LGHNA, CDR2 YNFKEQ. Deletions cut 4 bases from V and 3 bases from J, with 9 bases between. The CDR3 runs to 13 residues.

This chain joins TRBV7-9 and TRBJ1-1; 9 bases align to TRBD1. Trimming cost V 4 bases and J 3 bases; bases outside gene matches: 6. CDR3 length: 15 residues. The germline gives CDR1 SEHNR, CDR2 FQNEAQ (reference sequence). The CDR3 DNA follows: TGTGCCAGCAGCTCTCGGACAGGGGCGGACACTGAAGCTTTCTTT. Its translation is CASSSRTGADTEAFF.